This T cell receptor beta chain was documented in a study of blood T cells in healthy people across ages. The second PCR ran roughly 7 to 12 cycles with a sample-barcoded 5' primer and J-beta primers. TCRdb reprocessed the 5' RACE reads with MiXCR, giving one entry per CDR3 protein. The table includes about 1.6 million distinct CDR3 sequences, around 36% detected once. This clonotype was recorded many times. Its antigen is not known. Notes on the study in general: The fall in TCR beta diversity per million T cells was roughly linear with age. Compared with aged donors, long-lived donors showed fewer expanded clones, suggesting selection. Observed TCR beta diversity showed a strong correlation with the percentage of naive T cells as measured by flow cytometry.

The CDR3 contains 15 residues. The J segment lost 3 bases and the V segment lost 5 bases, leaving 6 bases of the junction unmatched. Healthy Caucasian individuals from Russia aged about 6 to 100 were enrolled as donors. Sequences were obtained from blood. V is TRBV12-3 or TRBV12-4 and J is TRBJ1-1; 10 nucleotides line up with TRBD1. This sequence originates from a woman in her twenties or thirties in good health. CDR3 DNA sequence: TGTGCCAGCAGTCTCAGGACAGGGGGTGACACTGAAGCTTTCTTT. Amino acid sequence: CASSLRTGGDTEAFF.